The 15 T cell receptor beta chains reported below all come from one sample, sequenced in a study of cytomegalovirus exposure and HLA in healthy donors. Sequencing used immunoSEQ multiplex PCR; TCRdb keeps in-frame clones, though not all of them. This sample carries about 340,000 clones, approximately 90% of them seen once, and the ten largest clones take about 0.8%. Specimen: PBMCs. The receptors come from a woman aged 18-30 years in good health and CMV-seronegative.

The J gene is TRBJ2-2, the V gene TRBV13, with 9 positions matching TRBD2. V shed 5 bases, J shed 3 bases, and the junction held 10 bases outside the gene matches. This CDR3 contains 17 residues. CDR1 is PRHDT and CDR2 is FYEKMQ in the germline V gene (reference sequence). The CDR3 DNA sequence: TGTGCCAGCAGCGGCGGGACTAGCCGGGGTGACACCGGGGAGCTGTTTTTT. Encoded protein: CASSGGTSRGDTGELFF.

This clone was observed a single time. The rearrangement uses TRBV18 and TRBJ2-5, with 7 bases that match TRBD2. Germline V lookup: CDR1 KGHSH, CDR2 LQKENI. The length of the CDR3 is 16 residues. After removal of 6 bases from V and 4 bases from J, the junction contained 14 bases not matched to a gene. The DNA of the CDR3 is TGTGCCAGCTCGCCTTTCGTTGCGGGAGAAGGAGAGACCCAGTACTTC. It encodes CASSPFVAGEGETQYF. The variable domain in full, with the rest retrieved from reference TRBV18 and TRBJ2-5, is NAGVMQNPRHLVRRRGQEARLRCSPMKGHSHVYWYRQLPEEGLKFMVYLQKENIIDESGMPKERFSAEFPKEGPSILRIQQVVRGDSAAYFCASSPFVAGEGETQYFGPGTRLLVL.

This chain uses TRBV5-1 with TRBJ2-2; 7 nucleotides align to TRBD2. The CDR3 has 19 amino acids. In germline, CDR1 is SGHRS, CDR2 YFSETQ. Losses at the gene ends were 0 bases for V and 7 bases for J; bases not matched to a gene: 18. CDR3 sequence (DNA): TGCGCCAGCAGCTTGGATGGACCCATCGCGGGAGCTTCGGTCGGGGAGCTGTTTTTT. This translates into CASSLDGPIAGASVGELFF.

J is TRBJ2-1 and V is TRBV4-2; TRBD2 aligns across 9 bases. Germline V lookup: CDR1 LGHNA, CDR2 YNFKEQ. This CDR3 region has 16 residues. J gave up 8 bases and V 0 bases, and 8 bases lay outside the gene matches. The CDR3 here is CASSQEGAGGPDEQFF. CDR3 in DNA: TGTGCCAGCAGCCAAGAAGGGGCGGGAGGGCCGGATGAGCAGTTCTTC.

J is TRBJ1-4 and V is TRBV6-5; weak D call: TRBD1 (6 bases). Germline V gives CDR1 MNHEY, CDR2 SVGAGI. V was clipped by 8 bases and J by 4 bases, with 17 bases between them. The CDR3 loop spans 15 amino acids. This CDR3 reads CASRAVTGLNEKLFF. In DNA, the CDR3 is TGTGCCAGCCGAGCGGTTACAGGGCTTAATGAAAAACTGTTTTTT.

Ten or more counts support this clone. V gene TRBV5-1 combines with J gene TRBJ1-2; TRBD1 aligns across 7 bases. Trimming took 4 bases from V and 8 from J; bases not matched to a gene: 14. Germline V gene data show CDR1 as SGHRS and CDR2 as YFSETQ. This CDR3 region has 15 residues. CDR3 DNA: TGCGCCAGCAGCCTACAGGGAACCCAGGGGGAAGGCTACACCTTC. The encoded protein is CASSLQGTQGEGYTF.

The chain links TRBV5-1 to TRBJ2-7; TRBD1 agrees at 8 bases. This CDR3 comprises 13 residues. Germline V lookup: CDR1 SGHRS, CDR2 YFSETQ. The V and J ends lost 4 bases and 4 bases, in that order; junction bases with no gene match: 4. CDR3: CASSRDRQYEQYF. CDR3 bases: TGCGCCAGCAGCCGGGACAGGCAATACGAGCAGTACTTC.

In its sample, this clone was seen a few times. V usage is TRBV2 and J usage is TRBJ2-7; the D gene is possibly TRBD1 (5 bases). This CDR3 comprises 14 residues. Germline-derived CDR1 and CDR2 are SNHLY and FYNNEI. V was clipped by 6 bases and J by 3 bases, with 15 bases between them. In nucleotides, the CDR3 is TGTGCCAGCAGAGACCAGGGAACAATCTACGAGCAGTACTTC. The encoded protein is CASRDQGTIYEQYF.

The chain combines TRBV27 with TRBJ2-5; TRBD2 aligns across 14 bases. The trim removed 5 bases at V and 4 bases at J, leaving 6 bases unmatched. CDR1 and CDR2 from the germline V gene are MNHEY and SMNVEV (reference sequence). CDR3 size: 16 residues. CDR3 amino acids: CASSPGLAGGGETQYF. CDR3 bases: TGTGCCAGCAGTCCAGGACTAGCGGGAGGAGGAGAGACCCAGTACTTC.

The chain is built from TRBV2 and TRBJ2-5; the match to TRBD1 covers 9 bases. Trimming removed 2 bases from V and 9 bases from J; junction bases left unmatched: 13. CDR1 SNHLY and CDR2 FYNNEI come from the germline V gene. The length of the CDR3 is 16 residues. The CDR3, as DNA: TGTGCCAGCAGTGAATATGGGACAGGGCCCTTTGAGGCCCAGTACTTC. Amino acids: CASSEYGTGPFEAQYF.

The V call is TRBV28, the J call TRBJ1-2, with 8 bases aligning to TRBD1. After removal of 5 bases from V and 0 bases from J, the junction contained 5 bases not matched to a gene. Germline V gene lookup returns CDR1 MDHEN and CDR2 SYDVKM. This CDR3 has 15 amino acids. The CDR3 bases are TGTGCCAGCAGTACCGACAGGGGCTCTAACTATGGCTACACCTTC. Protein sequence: CASSTDRGSNYGYTF.

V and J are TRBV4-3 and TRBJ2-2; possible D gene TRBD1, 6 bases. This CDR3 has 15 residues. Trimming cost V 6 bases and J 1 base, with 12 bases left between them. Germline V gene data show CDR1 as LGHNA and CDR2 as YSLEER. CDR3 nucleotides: TGCGCCAGCAGGACGGGACACATGAACACCGGGGAGCTGTTTTTT. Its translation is CASRTGHMNTGELFF.

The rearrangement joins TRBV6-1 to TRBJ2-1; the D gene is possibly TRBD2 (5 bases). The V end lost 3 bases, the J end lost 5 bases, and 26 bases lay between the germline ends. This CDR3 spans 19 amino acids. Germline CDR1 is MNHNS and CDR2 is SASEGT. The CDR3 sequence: CASSERPGSRAKHHNEQFF. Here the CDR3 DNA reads TGTGCCAGCAGTGAGCGTCCAGGTTCGAGGGCGAAGCACCACAATGAGCAGTTCTTC.

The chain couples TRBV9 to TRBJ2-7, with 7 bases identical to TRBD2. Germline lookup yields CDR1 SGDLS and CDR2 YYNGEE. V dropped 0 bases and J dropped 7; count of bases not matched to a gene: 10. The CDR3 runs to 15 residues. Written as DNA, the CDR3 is TGTGCCAGCAGCGTAGACTGGGAGGGCCGTGGGGAGCAGTACTTC. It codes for CASSVDWEGRGEQYF.

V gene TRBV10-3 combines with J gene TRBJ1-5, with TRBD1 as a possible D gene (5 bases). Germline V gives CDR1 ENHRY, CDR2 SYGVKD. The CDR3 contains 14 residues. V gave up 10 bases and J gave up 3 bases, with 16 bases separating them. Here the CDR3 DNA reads TGTGCCACCACGACAGATGGGATCAATCAGCCCCAGCATTTT. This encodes CATTTDGINQPQHF.